This T cell receptor beta chain was identified in a study of T-cell reconstitution after alpha-beta-depleted transplantation in children. This clonotype has at least ten counts. Its cognate antigen is unknown. Whole-study results and caveats: About two months after transplant, alpha-beta T cells reportedly came from several hundred expanded graft clones.

The junction had 6 bases not matched to a gene; V was cut back by 3 bases and J by 1 base. CDR1 DFQATT and CDR2 SNEGSKA come from the germline V gene (reference sequence). CDR3 size: 16 residues. As it was prepared, the TCRbeta library received unique molecular identifiers. Each CDR3 protein is one row after TCRdb ran MiXCR on the PCR reads. The table has fewer than 700,000 distinct CDR3 sequences, roughly 13% seen once; the top ten hold about 2.2%. This clonotype was sampled from a male patient younger than 18 who had a stem cell transplant for acute myeloid leukemia, so the T cells may come from the graft donor. The material sequenced was PBMCs, mostly from graft donor cells, taken 360 days after TCRalphabeta/CD19-depleted stem cell transplant. This chain joins TRBV20-1 and TRBJ2-1; 10 bases align to TRBD2. The CDR3 sequence: CSASPAGGPSYNEQFF. The CDR3 region has the DNA TGCAGTGCTAGCCCAGCGGGAGGGCCGTCCTACAATGAGCAGTTCTTC.